This T cell receptor (beta chain) was profiled in a study of shared clonotypes between healthy human individuals. The study, taken as a whole, reports: Only blood underwent sampling, and tissue repertoires likely differ. Some clonotypes were shared by all four sorted-subset donors, while others were not shared. The non-shared ones had lower generation probabilities than the shared ones. What limited the represented genetic and exposure-history diversity was the small number of donors.

The method was immunoSEQ multiplex PCR; TCRdb's version includes in-frame clones alone and lacks a portion of them. This sample has approximately 980,000 clones, with 76% found just once. Concerning this clone itself: Its antigen is unidentified.

What was sequenced was memory CD4+ T cells sorted from blood. Subset indicated: CD45RA-negative fraction. This clonotype was sampled from a man in his late teens or twenties in good health.

The CDR3 reads CASSGRLNSPLHF. For the CDR3, the DNA is TGTGCCAGCAGCGGACGGCTTAATTCACCCCTCCACTTT. V is TRBV6-6 and J is TRBJ1-6; D is unclear. The CDR3 contains 13 residues. Trimming removed 6 bases from V and 6 bases from J, with 9 bases in between. The germline gives CDR1 MNHNY, CDR2 SVGAGI (reference sequence).